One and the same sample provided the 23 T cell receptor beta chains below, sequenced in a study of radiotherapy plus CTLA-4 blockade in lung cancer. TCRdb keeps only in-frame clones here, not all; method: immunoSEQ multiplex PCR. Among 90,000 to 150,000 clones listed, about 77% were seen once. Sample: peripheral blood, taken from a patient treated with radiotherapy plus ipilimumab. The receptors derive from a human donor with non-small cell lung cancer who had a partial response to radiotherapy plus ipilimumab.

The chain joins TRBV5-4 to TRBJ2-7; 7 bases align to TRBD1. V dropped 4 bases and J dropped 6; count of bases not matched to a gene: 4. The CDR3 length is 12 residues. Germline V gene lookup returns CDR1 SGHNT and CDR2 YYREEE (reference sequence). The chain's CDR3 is CASSPAGGEQYV. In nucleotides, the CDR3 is TGTGCCAGCAGCCCGGCAGGGGGCGAGCAGTACGTC.

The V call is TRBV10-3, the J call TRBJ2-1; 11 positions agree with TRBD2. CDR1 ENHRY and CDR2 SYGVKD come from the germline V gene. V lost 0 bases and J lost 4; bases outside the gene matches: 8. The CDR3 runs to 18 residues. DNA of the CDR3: TGTGCCATCAGTGAGTCTGGTAGCGGGAGGGCCCGGTACAATGAGCAGTTCTTC. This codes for CAISESGSGRARYNEQFF.

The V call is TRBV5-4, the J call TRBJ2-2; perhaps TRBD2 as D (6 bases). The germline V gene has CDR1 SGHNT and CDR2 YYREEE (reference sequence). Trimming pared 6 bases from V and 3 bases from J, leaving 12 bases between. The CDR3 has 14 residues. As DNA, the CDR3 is TGTGCCAGCACCTCGGGACTCGACACCGGGGAGCTGTTTTTT. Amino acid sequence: CASTSGLDTGELFF.

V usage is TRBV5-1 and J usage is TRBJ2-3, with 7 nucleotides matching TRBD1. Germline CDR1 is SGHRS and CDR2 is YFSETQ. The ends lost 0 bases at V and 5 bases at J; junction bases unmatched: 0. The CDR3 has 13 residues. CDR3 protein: CASSLDRGDTQYF. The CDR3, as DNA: TGCGCCAGCAGCTTGGACAGGGGAGATACGCAGTATTTT. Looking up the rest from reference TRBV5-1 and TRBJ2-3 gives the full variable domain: KAGVTQTPRYLIKTRGQQVTLSCSPISGHRSVSWYQQTPGQGLQFLFEYFSETQRNKGNFPGRFSGRQFSNSRSEMNVSTLELGDSALYLCASSLDRGDTQYFGPGTRLTVL.

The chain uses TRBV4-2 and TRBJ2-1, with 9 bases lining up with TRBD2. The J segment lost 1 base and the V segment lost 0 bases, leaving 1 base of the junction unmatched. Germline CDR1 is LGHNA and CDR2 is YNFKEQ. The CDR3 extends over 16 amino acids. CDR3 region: CASSQDLAGSYNEQFF. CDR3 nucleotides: TGTGCCAGCAGCCAAGATCTAGCGGGATCCTACAATGAGCAGTTCTTC.

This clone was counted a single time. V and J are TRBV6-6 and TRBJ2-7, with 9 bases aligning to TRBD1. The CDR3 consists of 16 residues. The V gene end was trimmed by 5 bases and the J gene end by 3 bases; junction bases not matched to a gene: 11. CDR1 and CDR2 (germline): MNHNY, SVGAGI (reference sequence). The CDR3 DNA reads TGTGCCAGCAGTCCCCCCCTGGGACAGGGTAACTACGAGCAGTACTTC. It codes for CASSPPLGQGNYEQYF.

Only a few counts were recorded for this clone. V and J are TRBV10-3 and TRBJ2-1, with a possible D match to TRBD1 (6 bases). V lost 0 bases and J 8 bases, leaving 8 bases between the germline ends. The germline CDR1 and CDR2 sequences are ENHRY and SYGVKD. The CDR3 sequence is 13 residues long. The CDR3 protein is CAISESWGHEQFF. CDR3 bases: TGTGCCATCAGTGAGTCGTGGGGGCATGAGCAGTTCTTC.

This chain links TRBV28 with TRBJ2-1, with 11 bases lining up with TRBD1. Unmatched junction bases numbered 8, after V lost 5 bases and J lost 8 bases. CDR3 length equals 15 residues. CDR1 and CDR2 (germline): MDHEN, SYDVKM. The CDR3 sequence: CASSPSDRGRDEQFF. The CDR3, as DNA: TGTGCCAGCAGTCCGTCGGACAGGGGGCGAGATGAGCAGTTCTTC.

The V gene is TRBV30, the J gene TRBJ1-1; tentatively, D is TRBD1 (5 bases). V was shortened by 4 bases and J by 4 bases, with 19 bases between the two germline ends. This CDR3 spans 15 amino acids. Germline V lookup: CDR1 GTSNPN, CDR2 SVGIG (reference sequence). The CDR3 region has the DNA TGTGCCTGGACCCCGGACTCGGGGGGGGGCACTGAAGCTTTCTTT. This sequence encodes CAWTPDSGGGTEAFF.

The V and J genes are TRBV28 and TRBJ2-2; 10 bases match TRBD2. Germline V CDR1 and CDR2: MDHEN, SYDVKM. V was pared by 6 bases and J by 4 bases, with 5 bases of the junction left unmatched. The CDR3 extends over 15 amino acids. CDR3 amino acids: CASRIAGGATGELFF. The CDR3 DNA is TGTGCCAGCAGAATAGCGGGAGGAGCCACCGGGGAGCTGTTTTTT.

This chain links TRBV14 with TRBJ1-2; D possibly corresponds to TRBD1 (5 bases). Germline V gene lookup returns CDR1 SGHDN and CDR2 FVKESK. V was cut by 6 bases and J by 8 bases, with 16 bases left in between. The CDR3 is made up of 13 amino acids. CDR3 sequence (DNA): TGTGCCAGCAGTAAGGGGCTGACTTACGGCTACACCTTC. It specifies CASSKGLTYGYTF.

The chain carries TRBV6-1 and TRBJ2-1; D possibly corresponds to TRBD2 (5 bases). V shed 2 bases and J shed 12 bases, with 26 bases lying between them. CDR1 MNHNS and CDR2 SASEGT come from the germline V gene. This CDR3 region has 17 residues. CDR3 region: CASSEMAGLLRGPGQFF. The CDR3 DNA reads TGTGCCAGCAGTGAAATGGCAGGTCTCTTAAGAGGGCCTGGGCAGTTCTTC.

CDR3 DNA sequence: TGTGCCAGCGGACAGGCTCACGAGCAGTACTTC. Translation gives CASGQAHEQYF. The chain has TRBV6-5 and TRBJ2-7; 7 bases agree with TRBD1. Losses at the gene ends were 8 bases for V and 5 bases for J; bases not matched to a gene: 3. There are 11 residues in the CDR3. Germline CDR1 reads MNHEY; CDR2 reads SVGAGI.

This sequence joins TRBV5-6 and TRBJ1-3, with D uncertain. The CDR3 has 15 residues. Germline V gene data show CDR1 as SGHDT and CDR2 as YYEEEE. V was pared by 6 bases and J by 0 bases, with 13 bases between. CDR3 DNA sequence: TGTGCCAGCACCAGCGGACGGCTCTCTGGAAACACCATATATTTT. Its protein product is CASTSGRLSGNTIYF. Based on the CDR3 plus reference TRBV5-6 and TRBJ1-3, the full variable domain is DAGVTQSPTHLIKTRGQQVTLRCSPKSGHDTVSWYQQALGQGPQFIFQYYEEEERQRGNFPDRFSGHQFPNYSSELNVNALLLGDSALYLCASTSGRLSGNTIYFGEGSWLTVV.

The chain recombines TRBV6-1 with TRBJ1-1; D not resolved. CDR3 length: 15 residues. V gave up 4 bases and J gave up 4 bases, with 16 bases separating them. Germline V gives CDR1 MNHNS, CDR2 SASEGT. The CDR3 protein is CASSAGFSRGTEAFF. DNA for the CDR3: TGTGCCAGCAGTGCCGGCTTTAGTCGGGGCACTGAAGCTTTCTTT.

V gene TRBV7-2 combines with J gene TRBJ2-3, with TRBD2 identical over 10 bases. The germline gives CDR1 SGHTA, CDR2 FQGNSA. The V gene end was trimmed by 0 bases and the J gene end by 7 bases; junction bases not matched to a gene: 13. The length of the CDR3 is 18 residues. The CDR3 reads CASSLAWTSGTRMNTQYF. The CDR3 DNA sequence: TGTGCCAGCAGCTTAGCGTGGACTAGCGGCACCAGGATGAATACGCAGTATTTT.

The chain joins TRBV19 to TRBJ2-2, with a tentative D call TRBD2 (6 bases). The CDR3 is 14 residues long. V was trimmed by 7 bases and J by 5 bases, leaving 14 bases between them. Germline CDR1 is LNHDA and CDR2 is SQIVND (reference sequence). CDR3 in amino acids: CASNRGRSTGELFF. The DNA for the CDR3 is TGTGCCAGTAACCGGGGGAGGAGTACCGGGGAGCTGTTTTTT.

DNA of the CDR3: TGTGCCAGCAGCCCGGGGAGGACTGAAGCTTTCTTT. Its translation is CASSPGRTEAFF. The chain has TRBV7-9 and TRBJ1-1; no clear D gene. CDR3 length: 12 amino acids. V lost 5 bases, J lost 5 bases, and 9 bases lay in between. The germline gives CDR1 SEHNR, CDR2 FQNEAQ (reference sequence).

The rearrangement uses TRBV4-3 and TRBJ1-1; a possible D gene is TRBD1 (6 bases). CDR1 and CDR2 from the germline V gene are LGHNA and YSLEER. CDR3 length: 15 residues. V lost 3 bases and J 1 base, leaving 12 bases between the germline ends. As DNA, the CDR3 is TGCGCCAGCAGCCACCAACCGGGACAGAACACTGAAGCTTTCTTT. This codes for CASSHQPGQNTEAFF.

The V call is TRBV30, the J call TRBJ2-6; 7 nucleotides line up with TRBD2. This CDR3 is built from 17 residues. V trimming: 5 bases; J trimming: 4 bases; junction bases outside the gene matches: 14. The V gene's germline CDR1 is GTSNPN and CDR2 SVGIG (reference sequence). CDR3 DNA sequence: TGTGCCTGGGGGAGGGAGCGAGCCCGATCCGGGGCCAACGTCCTGACTTTC. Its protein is CAWGRERARSGANVLTF.

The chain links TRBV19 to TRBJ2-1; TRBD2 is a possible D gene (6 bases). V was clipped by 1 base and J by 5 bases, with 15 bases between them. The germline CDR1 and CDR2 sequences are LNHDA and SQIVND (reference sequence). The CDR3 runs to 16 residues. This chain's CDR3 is CASSIGRLAKDNEQFF. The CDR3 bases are TGTGCCAGTAGTATAGGCCGGCTAGCGAAGGACAATGAGCAGTTCTTC.

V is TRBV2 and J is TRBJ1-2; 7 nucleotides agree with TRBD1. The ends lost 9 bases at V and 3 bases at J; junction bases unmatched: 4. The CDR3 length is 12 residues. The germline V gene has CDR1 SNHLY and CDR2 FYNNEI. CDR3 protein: CARQGTDYGYTF. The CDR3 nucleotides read TGTGCCAGACAGGGGACCGACTATGGCTACACCTTC.

CDR3 region: CASSYSLGQGNEKLFF. For the CDR3, the DNA is TGTGCCAGCAGTTACTCGTTAGGACAGGGGAATGAAAAACTGTTTTTT. V usage is TRBV6-5 and J usage is TRBJ1-4, with TRBD1 identical over 9 bases. CDR3 length: 16 residues. J lost 5 bases, V lost 0 bases, and 4 bases had no gene match. The V gene's germline CDR1 is MNHEY and CDR2 SVGAGI.